This TCR beta chain was captured in a study of cytomegalovirus exposure and HLA in healthy donors. Study-wide results and caveats: Presence/absence comparisons presumed near-even sequencing depth among donors. It was reported that TCR beta sequences correctly inferred the HLA-A and HLA-B alleles for most subjects.

Remarks on this clone: Antigen unknown.

The CDR3 runs to 15 residues. Germline CDR1 SGHRS, CDR2 YFSETQ. After removal of 2 bases from V and 2 bases from J, the junction contained 6 bases not matched to a gene. PCR used 60 Vbeta primers and 13 Jbeta primers. Produced via immunoSEQ multiplex PCR; TCRdb's table is partial and in-frame only. The table shows fewer than 100,000 clones, with approximately 69% occurring only once. The chain joins TRBV5-1 to TRBJ2-5; 7 positions agree with TRBD2. Sequenced material: PBMCs. This TCR was sampled from a female donor in good health and CMV-seronegative. The CDR3 loop reads CASSFVGGKQETQYF. Here the CDR3 DNA reads TGCGCCAGCAGCTTTGTGGGGGGGAAACAAGAGACCCAGTACTTC.